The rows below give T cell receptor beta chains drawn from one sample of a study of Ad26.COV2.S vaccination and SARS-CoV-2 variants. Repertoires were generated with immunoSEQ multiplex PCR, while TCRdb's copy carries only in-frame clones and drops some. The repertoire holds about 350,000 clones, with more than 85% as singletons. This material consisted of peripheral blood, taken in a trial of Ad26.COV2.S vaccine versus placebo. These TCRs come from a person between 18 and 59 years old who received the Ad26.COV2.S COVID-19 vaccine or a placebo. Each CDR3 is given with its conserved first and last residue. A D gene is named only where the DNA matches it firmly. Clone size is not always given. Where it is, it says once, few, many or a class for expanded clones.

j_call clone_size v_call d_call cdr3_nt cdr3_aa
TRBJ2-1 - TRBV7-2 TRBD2 TGTGCCAGCAGCTTAGTGGGACTAGTTCAGGATGAGCAGTTCTTC CASSLVGLVQDEQFF
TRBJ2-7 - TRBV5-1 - TGCGCCAGCAGCCCCTCACAGGTAACCTACGAGCAGTACTTC CASSPSQVTYEQYF
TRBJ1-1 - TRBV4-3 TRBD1 TGCGCCAGCAGCCTCGACAGGGGCGCTGAAGCTTTCTTT CASSLDRGAEAFF
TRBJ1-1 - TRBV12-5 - TGTGCTAGTGCCCCATCGGGCCTTGAAGCTTTCTTT CASAPSGLEAFF
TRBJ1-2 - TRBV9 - TGTGCCAGCAGCCAGCCGGGAGCCTATGGCTACACCTTC CASSQPGAYGYTF
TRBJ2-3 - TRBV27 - TGTGCCAGCAGTTGGAGGCATACGCAGTATTTT CASSWRHTQYF
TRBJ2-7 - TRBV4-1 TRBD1 TGCGCCAGCAGCCAGGGGACAGGGTTCTACGAGCAGTACTTC CASSQGTGFYEQYF
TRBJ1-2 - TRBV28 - TGTGCCAGCAGTTTAGGGGACGGGGGCTACACCTTC CASSLGDGGYTF
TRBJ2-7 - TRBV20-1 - TGCAGTGCTAAGTCACGGGAGCAGTACTTC CSAKSREQYF
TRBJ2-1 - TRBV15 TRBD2 TGTGCCACCAGCAAGGGACTAGCGGAGCAGTTCTTC CATSKGLAEQFF
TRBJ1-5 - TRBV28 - TGTGCCAGCAGCCTCCGCGCTTGGGAGGGCAATCAGCCCCAGCATTTT CASSLRAWEGNQPQHF
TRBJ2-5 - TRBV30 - TGTGCCTGGGCAGAGTTTTTCCAAGAGACCCAGTACTTC CAWAEFFQETQYF
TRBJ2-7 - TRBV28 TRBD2 TGTGCCAGCACCACGGGGGGGGCCGATCACGAGCAGTACTTC CASTTGGADHEQYF
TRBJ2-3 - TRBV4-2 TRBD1 TGTGCCAGCAGCCCGAGACAGGGTGTAATCCCAGATACGCAGTATTTT CASSPRQGVIPDTQYF
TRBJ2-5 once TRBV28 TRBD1 TGTGCCAGCAGCCCCACTGGACAGGGCCGGGAGACCCAGTACTTC CASSPTGQGRETQYF
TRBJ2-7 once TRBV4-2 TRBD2 TGTGCCAGCAGCCAGTGGACTAGCGGGGGATACGAGCAGTACTTC CASSQWTSGGYEQYF
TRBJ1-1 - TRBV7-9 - TGTGCCAGCAGCATCCGGGACGTCGTCATAGCTTTCTTT CASSIRDVVIAFF
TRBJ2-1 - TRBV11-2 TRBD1 TGTGCCAGCAGCTTCCCCGGGACAGGGAACAATGAGCAGTTCTTC CASSFPGTGNNEQFF
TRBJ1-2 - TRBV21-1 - TGTGCCAGCAGCAAATGGGCGATGGGGGTCGGCTATGGCTACACCTTC CASSKWAMGVGYGYTF
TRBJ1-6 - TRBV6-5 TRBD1 TGTGCCAGCAGTTACAGGGGGCGATCGAATTCACCCCTCCACTTT CASSYRGRSNSPLHF
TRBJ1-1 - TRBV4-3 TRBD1 TGCGCCAGCAGCCGAACAGGGGTGAACACTGAAGCTTTCTTT CASSRTGVNTEAFF
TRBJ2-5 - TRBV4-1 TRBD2 TGCGCCAGCAGCCAAGAAACTAGCGGAGATAAAGAGACCCAGTACTTC CASSQETSGDKETQYF
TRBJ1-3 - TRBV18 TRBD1 TGTGCCAGCTCACCAAACCCGGACAGGGTGGGAGACACCATATATTTT CASSPNPDRVGDTIYF
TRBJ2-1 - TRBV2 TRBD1 TGTGCCAGCAGTCGGGACAGTTTACAGAATGAGCAGTTCTTC CASSRDSLQNEQFF
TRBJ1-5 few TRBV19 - TGTGCCAGTAGTATGGGGGGGGTTGGGGGCAATCAGCCCCAGCATTTT CASSMGGVGGNQPQHF
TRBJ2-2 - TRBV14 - TGTGCCAGCAGCCAAGATTTAGGTTCCGGGGAGCTGTTTTTT CASSQDLGSGELFF
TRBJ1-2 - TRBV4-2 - TGTGCCAGCAGCCAAGGACAGTCTAACTATGGCTACACCTTC CASSQGQSNYGYTF
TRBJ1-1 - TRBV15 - TGTGCCACCAGCTTGGGGAGCACTGAAGCTTTCTTT CATSLGSTEAFF
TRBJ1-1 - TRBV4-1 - TGCGCCAGCAGCCAAGATGACCGGACGGACACTGAAGCTTTCTTT CASSQDDRTDTEAFF
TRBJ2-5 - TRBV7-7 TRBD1 TGTGCCAGCAGCAAGACAGGGTTGGGGGAGACCCAGTACTTC CASSKTGLGETQYF
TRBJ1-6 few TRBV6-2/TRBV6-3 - TGTGCCAGCAGTTACCGTCTACGGGGGGAATCACCCCTCCACTTT CASSYRLRGESPLHF
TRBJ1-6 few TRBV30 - TGTGCCTGGGCTCAGGATTTATTCAATTCACCCCTCCACTTT CAWAQDLFNSPLHF
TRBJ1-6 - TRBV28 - TGTGCCAGCAGTTTGCCCACAGTCCCTAATTCACCCCTCCACTTT CASSLPTVPNSPLHF
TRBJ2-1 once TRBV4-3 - TGCGCCAGCAGCCAAGATAGGGAGACTGGTTACAATGAGCAGTTCTTC CASSQDRETGYNEQFF
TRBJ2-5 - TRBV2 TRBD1 TGTGCCAGCAGTTTACGACAGGGCGAAGAGACCCAGTACTTC CASSLRQGEETQYF
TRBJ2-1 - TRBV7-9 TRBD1 TGTGCCAGCAGGACCTGGACAGGGAGCTCCTACAATGAGCAGTTCTTC CASRTWTGSSYNEQFF
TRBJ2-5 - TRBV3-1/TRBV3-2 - TGTGCCAGCAGCCAAGATCTGGAGGATCAAGAGACCCAGTACTTC CASSQDLEDQETQYF
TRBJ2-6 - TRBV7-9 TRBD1 TGTGCCAGCGGGCAGAGGAGGGGACAGGGCCCCTCTGGGGCCAACGTCCTGACTTTC CASGQRRGQGPSGANVLTF
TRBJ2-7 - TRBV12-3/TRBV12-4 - TGTGCCAGCTCTGGCGGAGACTACGAGCAGTACTTC CASSGGDYEQYF
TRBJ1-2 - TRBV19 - TGTGCCAGTAGTATTATAGGCGGTAACTATGGCTACACCTTC CASSIIGGNYGYTF
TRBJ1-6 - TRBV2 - TGTGCCAGCAGTGAAGAAGGACAGACTAATTCACCCCTCCACTTT CASSEEGQTNSPLHF
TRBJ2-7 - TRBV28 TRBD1 TGTGCCAGCAGTCCAGGGGGAACCTACGAGCAGTACTTC CASSPGGTYEQYF
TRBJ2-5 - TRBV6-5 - TGTGCCAGCAGAGCCGGGACGGCCGATCCGGGGACCCAGTACTTC CASRAGTADPGTQYF
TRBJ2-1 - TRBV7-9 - TGTGCCAGCAGCTTAGCCGGGGGTCAGGGGGTCCGTGAGCAGTTCTTC CASSLAGGQGVREQFF
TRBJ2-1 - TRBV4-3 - TGCGCCAGCAGCCAAGAACAGAGCTCCTACAATGAGCAGTTCTTC CASSQEQSSYNEQFF
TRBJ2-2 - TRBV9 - TGTGCCAGCAGCGTAGCGGGGGACACCGGGGAGCTGTTTTTT CASSVAGDTGELFF
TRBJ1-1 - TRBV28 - TGTGCCAGCAGCGAGACGGGGACTGAAGCTTTCTTT CASSETGTEAFF
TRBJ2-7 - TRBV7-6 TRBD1 TGTGCCAGCAGCCCGGGGGACAGGATGTCCTACGAGCAGTACTTC CASSPGDRMSYEQYF
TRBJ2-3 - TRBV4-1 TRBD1 TGCGCCAGCAGCCAAGATCCTGCAGGGGGCTTGACAGATACGCAGTATTTT CASSQDPAGGLTDTQYF